Below, 26 T cell receptor beta chains from the same sample are listed, as sequenced in a study of T cell responses to AZD1222 COVID-19 vaccine. Sequencing was performed with immunoSEQ multiplex PCR; in TCRdb, only in-frame clones are kept and a portion is missing. The sample lists 85,000 or so clones, 85% to 90% occurring once. The material sequenced was peripheral blood, taken on day 0 of AZD1222 vaccination. The receptors here all came from an adult in good health.

The chain recombines TRBV27 with TRBJ2-2; weak D call: TRBD2 (5 bases). CDR1 and CDR2 from the germline V gene are MNHEY and SMNVEV (reference sequence). Trimming left V 6 bases short and J 4 bases short, with 9 bases between. CDR3 length: 13 amino acids. CDR3 in DNA: TGTGCCAGCAGGGGAGTCTTCACCGGGGAGCTGTTTTTT. Encoded protein: CASRGVFTGELFF.

The CDR3, as DNA: TGTGCCAGCAGTTACCAGGCAGGGAATTACGAGCAGTACTTC. Translating it yields CASSYQAGNYEQYF. The chain recombines TRBV6-2 or TRBV6-3 with TRBJ2-7, with D possibly being TRBD1 (5 bases). Looked up from germline, CDR1 is MNHEY and CDR2 is SVGEGT. The CDR3 consists of 14 residues. Trimming shortened V by 2 bases and J by 4 bases, and 12 bases separated the two germline ends.

The J gene is TRBJ2-1, the V gene TRBV3-1 (or the pseudogene TRBV3-2); 9 nucleotides line up with TRBD2. Germline V gene data show CDR1 as LGHDT and CDR2 as YNNKEL (reference sequence). Trimming at V came to 4 bases and at J to 4 bases, leaving 5 bases not matched to a gene. The CDR3 is made up of 15 amino acids. The CDR3 protein is CASSLGLAPYNEQFF. The CDR3 nucleotides are TGTGCCAGCAGCCTGGGACTAGCTCCGTACAATGAGCAGTTCTTC.

The chain joins TRBV7-9 to TRBJ1-1, with a possible D match to TRBD1 (6 bases). V lost 1 base to trimming and J lost 12 bases, with 9 bases between them. The CDR3 totals 11 residues. Germline V lookup: CDR1 SEHNR, CDR2 FQNEAQ (reference sequence). The chain's CDR3 is CASSLGTGTFF. CDR3 DNA: TGTGCCAGCAGCTTAGGCACAGGGACTTTCTTT.

The chain employs TRBV9 and TRBJ2-3; 10 bases fit TRBD2. The germline V gene encodes CDR1 SGDLS and CDR2 YYNGEE. The CDR3 spans 17 residues. V was clipped by 3 bases and J by 4 bases; unmatched bases: 11. The CDR3 is CASSETAGTSVPDTQYF. The CDR3 bases are TGTGCCAGCAGCGAAACAGCCGGGACTAGCGTTCCAGATACGCAGTATTTT.

As for this clone: Other nucleotide sequences in the sample specify the same CDR3. This rearrangement joins TRBV20-1 to TRBJ1-2; the D gene is possibly TRBD1 (6 bases). The CDR3 sequence is 11 residues long. Germline V CDR1 and CDR2: DFQATT, SNEGSKA (reference sequence). Trimming shortened V by 3 bases and J by 4 bases, and 6 bases separated the two germline ends. The chain's CDR3 is CSARDSYGYTF. CDR3 in DNA: TGCAGTGCTAGGGACAGCTATGGCTACACCTTC.

The chain is built from TRBV28 and TRBJ2-3; D is unclear. The germline V gene has CDR1 MDHEN and CDR2 SYDVKM. The ends were cut back, 7 bases at V and 7 bases at J, with 15 bases in the middle. This CDR3 is 13 amino acids long. In DNA form, the CDR3 reads TGTGCCAGCACTCCACCCGGCTTTCATACGCAGTATTTT. It yields the protein CASTPPGFHTQYF.

The genes are TRBV5-1 and TRBJ1-1; no definite D call. The V end was cut by 1 base, the J end by 0 bases, with 13 bases between. Germline V gene data show CDR1 as SGHRS and CDR2 as YFSETQ. The CDR3 loop spans 16 amino acids. The CDR3 loop reads CASSLRDYGVNTEAFF. The CDR3 DNA follows: TGCGCCAGCAGCTTGAGGGATTACGGGGTGAACACTGAAGCTTTCTTT.

J is TRBJ1-1 and V is TRBV19; tentatively, D is TRBD1 (5 bases). V lost 7 bases and J lost 1, with 13 bases in between. Germline CDR1 reads LNHDA; CDR2 reads SQIVND (reference sequence). CDR3 length: 14 amino acids. CDR3 DNA: TGTGCCAGTATGAGAGGAGGGGCGAACACTGAAGCTTTCTTT. Amino acid sequence: CASMRGGANTEAFF. Complete variable domain (other parts from reference TRBV19 and TRBJ1-1): DGGITQSPKYLFRKEGQNVTLSCEQNLNHDAMYWYRQDPGQGLRLIYYSQIVNDFQKGDIAEGYSVSREKKESFPLTVTSAQKNPTAFYLCASMRGGANTEAFFGQGTRLTVV.

The V gene is TRBV6-5, the J gene TRBJ1-1, with D unclear. Germline assignment: CDR1 MNHEY and CDR2 SVGAGI. CDR3 length: 14 amino acids. V was pared by 9 bases and J by 1 base, with 15 bases between. CDR3 residues: CASLRGTENTEAFF. The DNA for the CDR3 is TGTGCCAGTCTTCGCGGTACTGAGAACACTGAAGCTTTCTTT.

The chain has TRBV5-4 and TRBJ1-2; no reliable D call. Trimming took 0 bases from V and 3 from J, leaving 18 bases between them. The CDR3 loop spans 17 amino acids. Germline CDR1 and CDR2: SGHNT and YYREEE (reference sequence). CDR3 nucleotide sequence: TGTGCCAGCAGCTTGGACCCCAGGAACCCCTCCTACTATGGCTACACCTTC. Protein: CASSLDPRNPSYYGYTF.

The chain combines TRBV7-9 with TRBJ1-2, with D hard to call. The CDR3 totals 17 residues. CDR1 SEHNR and CDR2 FQNEAQ come from the germline V gene (reference sequence). V shed 1 base and J shed 8 bases, with 23 bases lying between them. The CDR3 DNA sequence: TGTGCCAGCAGCTTAGTGATTGGTGGACGCAAGCCGGGAGGCTACACCTTC. This gives the protein CASSLVIGGRKPGGYTF.

V is TRBV6-2 or TRBV6-3 and J is TRBJ1-2; possible D gene TRBD1, 5 bases. Germline V gene lookup returns CDR1 MNHEY and CDR2 SVGEGT. Deletions cut 2 bases from V and 1 base from J, with 17 bases between. The CDR3 covers 17 residues. The CDR3 coding sequence is TGTGCCAGCAGTTACCATCCTTGGGGGGGAAGTAACTATGGCTACACCTTC. Its protein is CASSYHPWGGSNYGYTF.

The genes are TRBV13 and TRBJ2-2, with D possibly TRBD2 on 6 matching bases. This CDR3 spans 16 amino acids. Per germline, CDR1 PRHDT and CDR2 FYEKMQ (reference sequence). The V end lost 1 base, the J end lost 2 bases, and 11 bases lay between the germline ends. DNA of the CDR3: TGTGCCAGCAGCTTAGATGGCGGGGTAAACACCGGGGAGCTGTTTTTT. Translated, it gives CASSLDGGVNTGELFF.

The rearrangement links TRBV28 to TRBJ1-5, with TRBD1 as a possible D gene (5 bases). Between the trimmed V and J ends, which lost 8 bases and 3 bases, there was a span of 5 bases. This CDR3 is 11 amino acids long. The germline V gene has CDR1 MDHEN and CDR2 SYDVKM. The DNA of the CDR3 is TGTGCCAGCGGGACCAATCAGCCCCAGCATTTT. Amino acid sequence: CASGTNQPQHF.

V gene TRBV28 combines with J gene TRBJ1-6; D is unresolved. Trimming removed 3 bases at V and 12 bases at J, with 21 bases between. Germline values: CDR1 MDHEN, CDR2 SYDVKM. This CDR3 spans 16 amino acids. The CDR3 sequence: CASSLSLGTGIGPLHF. CDR3 nucleotides: TGTGCCAGCAGTTTGTCCCTAGGTACGGGCATCGGACCCCTCCACTTT.

The chain has TRBV5-4 and TRBJ1-3; D not resolved. Germline CDR1 reads SGHNT; CDR2 reads YYREEE (reference sequence). The V gene lost 1 base and the J gene lost 0 bases, with 11 bases spanning the gap. The CDR3 totals 16 residues. The CDR3 sequence: CASSLRSIPSGNTIYF. CDR3 DNA sequence: TGTGCCAGCAGCTTGCGATCAATTCCCTCTGGAAACACCATATATTTT.

The V and J genes are TRBV6-5 and TRBJ1-5; a weak D match, TRBD1 (6 bases). The CDR3 totals 14 residues. Germline CDR1 reads MNHEY; CDR2 reads SVGAGI. With 0 bases removed from V and 7 bases from J, the gap between germline ends came to 10 bases. The CDR3 DNA is TGTGCCAGCAGTTACTCACAGGGTGGACAGCCCCAGCATTTT. Its protein is CASSYSQGGQPQHF.

This chain links TRBV28 with TRBJ2-3; D may be TRBD1 (7 bases). Germline V gives CDR1 MDHEN, CDR2 SYDVKM. V shed 5 bases and J shed 4 bases, with 19 bases lying between them. The CDR3 is 16 residues long. CDR3 region: CASSPWWQGGADTQYF. CDR3 coding DNA: TGTGCCAGCAGTCCGTGGTGGCAGGGGGGAGCAGATACGCAGTATTTT.

The genes are TRBV19 and TRBJ1-5, with TRBD1 as a possible D gene (6 bases). This CDR3 has 15 residues. V gave up 7 bases and J gave up 7 bases, with 20 bases separating them. Germline CDR1 reads LNHDA; CDR2 reads SQIVND (reference sequence). CDR3 region: CASKPGHRGGQPQHF. CDR3 nucleotide sequence: TGTGCCAGTAAACCGGGACACCGGGGCGGGCAGCCCCAGCATTTT.

The V and J genes are TRBV5-1 and TRBJ1-4; no clear D. CDR3 size: 17 residues. Germline V lookup: CDR1 SGHRS, CDR2 YFSETQ. Trimming shortened V by 5 bases and J by 4 bases, and 21 bases separated the two germline ends. DNA of the CDR3: TGCGCCAGCAGGGGTCATGCTCGGAGGAACCTTAATGAAAAACTGTTTTTT. It yields the protein CASRGHARRNLNEKLFF.

CDR3: CATKLGGPNQPQHF. The DNA of the CDR3 is TGTGCCACCAAACTCGGGGGGCCGAATCAGCCCCAGCATTTT. The chain carries TRBV28 and TRBJ1-5; D is perhaps TRBD1 (6 bases). Trimming removed 10 bases at V and 4 bases at J, with 17 bases between. The germline V gene encodes CDR1 MDHEN and CDR2 SYDVKM. CDR3 size: 14 residues.

The chain couples TRBV20-1 to TRBJ1-6; the D gene is possibly TRBD1 (5 bases). This CDR3 has 18 residues. Germline CDR1 and CDR2: DFQATT and SNEGSKA (reference sequence). V gave up 3 bases and J gave up 4 bases, with 22 bases separating them. The CDR3 sequence: CSASARLSGRGYNSPLHF. Here the CDR3 DNA reads TGCAGTGCTAGTGCCCGCCTTTCAGGGAGGGGATATAATTCACCCCTCCACTTT.

The DNA for the CDR3 is TGTGCCAGCACCTCTTTGGGCCATGAGCAGTTCTTC. It translates to CASTSLGHEQFF. The chain recombines TRBV25-1 with TRBJ2-1; unclear D gene. The CDR3 loop spans 12 amino acids. With 7 bases removed from V and 8 bases from J, the gap between germline ends came to 12 bases. Germline CDR1 and CDR2: MGHDK and SYGVNS.

The CDR3 bases are TGTGCCAGCAGTTACGGACAGGGGAGCTATGGCTACACCTTC. It codes for CASSYGQGSYGYTF. The J gene is TRBJ1-2, the V gene TRBV6-5; 9 bases agree with TRBD1. The CDR3 is made up of 14 amino acids. Per the germline V gene, CDR1 is MNHEY and CDR2 is SVGAGI. With V trimmed by 2 bases and J by 4 bases, 2 bases remained unmatched.

The V gene is TRBV4-3, the J gene TRBJ2-7, with D maybe TRBD1 (5 bases). Deletions cut 0 bases from V and 5 bases from J, with 14 bases between. Germline CDR1 and CDR2: LGHNA and YSLEER. This CDR3 is 15 amino acids long. CDR3 DNA sequence: TGCGCCAGCAGCCAAGAGTGGGCAGGGCGGCACGAGCAGTACTTC. It translates to CASSQEWAGRHEQYF.